These 26 T cell receptor beta chains share one sample of origin, sequenced in a study of T cell repertoires in aging, cancer and after chemotherapy. Multiplex touch-down PCR with TRB-A/B primers amplified rearranged V-D-J TRB sequences. TCRdb itself ran the multiplex PCR reads through MiXCR, one entry per CDR3 protein. The table has 19,000 or so distinct CDR3 sequences, roughly 37% seen once. The template was genomic DNA from peripheral blood, not RNA. The material sequenced was blood. The receptor set was obtained from a human donor with a solid tumor.

Concerning this clonotype: A much larger clone sits a single nucleotide away, making a read error possible. A read error is likely, as this CDR3 ends without the conserved phenylalanine or tryptophan. J is TRBJ2-6 and V is TRBV10-3, with a tentative D call TRBD2 (5 bases). With 3 bases removed from V and 0 bases from J, the gap between germline ends came to 15 bases. The length of the CDR3 is 18 residues. CDR1 and CDR2 (germline): ENHRY, SYGVKD. CDR3 sequence: CAISDEGGSSSGANVLTL. In DNA form, the CDR3 reads TGTGCCATCAGTGATGAGGGCGGTTCCAGCTCTGGGGCCAACGTCCTGACTTTA.

The chain joins TRBV6-1 to TRBJ2-5; 10 bases map to TRBD2. With 1 base clipped from V and 5 bases from J, the junction kept 7 bases outside the gene matches. The CDR3 has 16 residues. Per the germline V gene, CDR1 is MNHNS and CDR2 is SASEGT. The CDR3 protein is CASSEGPSGGFETQYF. The CDR3 DNA reads TGTGCCAGCAGTGAAGGGCCTAGCGGGGGTTTCGAGACCCAGTACTTC.

This clonotype was counted between two and nine times. This chain uses TRBV18 with TRBJ2-7, with a weak D call TRBD1 (6 bases). V was shortened by 4 bases and J by 10 bases, with 20 bases between the two germline ends. The CDR3 has 14 amino acids. In germline, CDR1 is KGHSH, CDR2 LQKENI. This chain's CDR3 is CASSQATGRTDQYF. Here the CDR3 DNA reads TGTGCCAGCTCACAAGCGACAGGACGAACCGATCAGTACTTC.

This chain joins TRBV6-1 and TRBJ2-1, with 7 bases that match TRBD1. Germline CDR1 is MNHNS and CDR2 is SASEGT. The CDR3 runs 16 residues. Unmatched junction bases numbered 11, after V lost 2 bases and J lost 7 bases. CDR3 loop: CASSERVRTGVNEQFF. CDR3 nucleotides: TGTGCCAGCAGTGAAAGGGTTCGAACAGGGGTTAATGAGCAGTTCTTC.

Only a few counts were recorded for this clonotype. The chain uses TRBV7-2 and TRBJ2-3; the D is unclear. The CDR3 consists of 15 residues. The V gene lost 5 bases and the J gene lost 0 bases, with 12 bases spanning the gap. CDR1 and CDR2 from the germline V gene are SGHTA and FQGNSA. CDR3 in DNA: TGTGCCAGCAGCGTCCGAGCGCCTAGCACAGATACGCAGTATTTT. This sequence encodes CASSVRAPSTDTQYF.

The V gene is TRBV20-1, the J gene TRBJ2-1, with 7 bases matching TRBD1. V trimming: 6 bases; J trimming: 5 bases; junction bases outside the gene matches: 7. Germline loops: CDR1 DFQATT, CDR2 SNEGSKA (reference sequence). The length of the CDR3 is 13 residues. The CDR3 bases are TGCAGTGCCCCTGGGACAGAGGACAATGAGCAGTTCTTC. Its translation is CSAPGTEDNEQFF.

Written as DNA, the CDR3 is TGTGCCAGCACCCGACAGGGGGTGAACACTGAAGCTTTCTTT. Protein sequence: CASTRQGVNTEAFF. J is TRBJ1-1 and V is TRBV5-4; TRBD1 matches at 9 bases. The CDR3 has 14 amino acids. V was pared by 6 bases and J by 0 bases, with 3 bases of the junction left unmatched. Germline V CDR1 and CDR2: SGHNT, YYREEE (reference sequence).

The chain is built from TRBV5-4 and TRBJ1-1; D ambiguous. V shed 4 bases and J shed 4 bases, with 17 bases lying between them. Germline values: CDR1 SGHNT, CDR2 YYREEE (reference sequence). The CDR3 spans 15 residues. CDR3 nucleotide sequence: TGTGCCAGCAGCCCCCTTGTAGAGGGAGGCACTGAAGCTTTCTTT. Amino acids: CASSPLVEGGTEAFF.

This chain joins TRBV19 and TRBJ1-5, with D perhaps TRBD1 (6 bases). The germline gives CDR1 LNHDA, CDR2 SQIVND (reference sequence). Trimming cost V 3 bases and J 0 bases, with 15 bases left between them. The CDR3 runs 17 residues. The CDR3 nucleotides are TGTGCCAGTAGTATTACGGGGGGGCAGTATAGCAATCAGCCCCAGCATTTT. It translates to CASSITGGQYSNQPQHF. Complete variable domain (other parts from reference TRBV19 and TRBJ1-5): DGGITQSPKYLFRKEGQNVTLSCEQNLNHDAMYWYRQDPGQGLRLIYYSQIVNDFQKGDIAEGYSVSREKKESFPLTVTSAQKNPTAFYLCASSITGGQYSNQPQHFGDGTRLSIL.

The chain joins TRBV10-3 to TRBJ2-7, with 9 nucleotides matching TRBD2. The CDR3 spans 16 residues. Germline CDR1 is ENHRY and CDR2 is SYGVKD. J was trimmed by 2 bases and V by 3 bases; bases with no gene match: 8. CDR3 residues: CAISEGISGGTYEQYF. The CDR3 region has the DNA TGTGCCATCAGTGAAGGGATTAGCGGGGGAACCTACGAGCAGTACTTC.

The genes are TRBV6-1 and TRBJ1-4, with D unclear. Germline V CDR1 and CDR2: MNHNS, SASEGT. CDR3 length: 14 residues. Between the trimmed V and J ends, which lost 9 bases and 0 bases, there was a span of 11 bases. The CDR3 protein is CASLKTATNEKLFF. CDR3 DNA sequence: TGTGCCAGTCTCAAGACGGCAACTAATGAAAAACTGTTTTTT.

This clonotype was seen more than once but under ten times. This chain links TRBV27 with TRBJ1-2, with D possibly matching TRBD1 (5 bases). The CDR3 is 14 amino acids. CDR1 is MNHEY, CDR2 SMNVEV, per germline (reference sequence). V lost 5 bases to trimming and J lost 5 bases, with 15 bases between them. Here the CDR3 reads CASSNRHGGYGYTF. In DNA, the CDR3 is TGTGCCAGCAGTAACAGACACGGGGGGTATGGCTACACCTTC.

This clonotype was seen a handful of times. J is TRBJ1-2 and V is TRBV19; 7 nucleotides match TRBD1. CDR3 length: 12 amino acids. Looked up from germline, CDR1 is LNHDA and CDR2 is SQIVND (reference sequence). V dropped 4 bases and J dropped 8; count of bases not matched to a gene: 4. The CDR3 DNA follows: TGTGCCAGTAGTAGGGACAGCCGCGGCTACACCTTC. It specifies CASSRDSRGYTF.

V is TRBV15 and J is TRBJ2-7; 8 nucleotides line up with TRBD1. Germline V gene data show CDR1 as LNHNV and CDR2 as YYDKDF (reference sequence). The CDR3 runs to 16 residues. V was clipped by 0 bases and J by 4 bases; unmatched bases: 8. CDR3: CATSRDLWTGFYEQYF. CDR3 DNA sequence: TGTGCCACCAGCAGAGATCTCTGGACAGGGTTTTACGAGCAGTACTTC.

The chain employs TRBV24-1 and TRBJ2-2, with TRBD1 matching over 7 bases. V was clipped by 3 bases and J by 4 bases; unmatched bases: 7. The CDR3 is made up of 16 amino acids. Germline CDR1 is KGHDR and CDR2 is SFDVKD. The CDR3: CATSDDRQGSTGELFF. CDR3 coding DNA: TGTGCCACCAGTGATGATCGACAGGGTAGCACCGGGGAGCTGTTTTTT.

The chain combines TRBV6-5 with TRBJ2-1; 7 bases are shared with TRBD1. The germline V gene has CDR1 MNHEY and CDR2 SVGAGI. The CDR3 totals 16 residues. Trimming removed 6 bases from V and 1 base from J; junction bases left unmatched: 9. Here the CDR3 reads CASRTGQVQSYNEQFF. The CDR3, as DNA: TGTGCCAGCAGAACCGGACAGGTGCAATCCTACAATGAGCAGTTCTTC.

The V gene is TRBV19, the J gene TRBJ1-5; 11 bases fit TRBD1. The germline V gene has CDR1 LNHDA and CDR2 SQIVND (reference sequence). This CDR3 spans 16 amino acids. Unmatched junction bases numbered 7, after V lost 3 bases and J lost 6 bases. The CDR3 nucleotides read TGTGCCAGTAGTATTCGGGGGACAGGGGGTTTTCAGCCCCAGCATTTT. It specifies CASSIRGTGGFQPQHF. The whole variable domain, remainder taken from reference TRBV19 and TRBJ1-5, is DGGITQSPKYLFRKEGQNVTLSCEQNLNHDAMYWYRQDPGQGLRLIYYSQIVNDFQKGDIAEGYSVSREKKESFPLTVTSAQKNPTAFYLCASSIRGTGGFQPQHFGDGTRLSIL.

The genes are TRBV30 and TRBJ1-1; D not resolved. Germline V gene lookup returns CDR1 GTSNPN and CDR2 SVGIG (reference sequence). Deletions cut 1 base from V and 2 bases from J, with 14 bases between. This CDR3 has 15 amino acids. In nucleotides, the CDR3 is TGTGCCTGGAGTGGGCCGCGAAGCCCTAACACTGAAGCTTTCTTT. Its protein product is CAWSGPRSPNTEAFF. Full variable domain (outside the CDR3, taken from reference TRBV30 and TRBJ1-1): SQTIHQWPATLVQPVGSPLSLECTVEGTSNPNLYWYRQAAGRGLQLLFYSVGIGQISSEVPQNLSASRPQDRQFILSSKKLLLSDSGFYLCAWSGPRSPNTEAFFGQGTRLTVV.

This chain joins TRBV6-6 and TRBJ2-1; TRBD2 aligns across 12 bases. Germline V gives CDR1 MNHNY, CDR2 SVGAGI (reference sequence). J was trimmed by 4 bases and V by 2 bases; bases with no gene match: 3. This CDR3 contains 16 residues. CDR3 sequence reads: CASSYATSGGYNEQFF. CDR3 in DNA: TGTGCCAGCAGTTACGCTACTAGCGGGGGGTACAATGAGCAGTTCTTC.

By sample fraction, this clonotype is medium-sized. The genes are TRBV19 and TRBJ1-5; unclear D gene. The CDR3 spans 16 residues. In germline, CDR1 is LNHDA, CDR2 SQIVND (reference sequence). The V and J ends lost 5 bases and 1 base respectively, with 15 bases between them. The CDR3 DNA reads TGTGCCAGTAGTGCCCCTAGGACGGGGAGCAATCAGCCCCAGCATTTT. The encoded protein is CASSAPRTGSNQPQHF.

V is TRBV6-5 and J is TRBJ1-1; 7 nucleotides align to TRBD1. This CDR3 is 16 amino acids long. In germline, CDR1 is MNHEY, CDR2 SVGAGI. J lost 7 bases, V lost 6 bases, and 17 bases had no gene match. The CDR3 spells CASSRLDRTISFEAFF. CDR3 DNA sequence: TGTGCCAGCAGCCGCTTGGACAGGACTATAAGTTTTGAAGCTTTCTTT.

The DNA of the CDR3 is TGTGCCAGCACCCAAGGGGGGGGCCAGCAGCCCCAGCATTTT. Its translation is CASTQGGGQQPQHF. The genes are TRBV6-1 and TRBJ1-5; maybe TRBD1 (6 bases). The germline V gene has CDR1 MNHNS and CDR2 SASEGT. Trimming took 7 bases from V and 7 from J, leaving 17 bases between them. The CDR3 consists of 14 residues.

This clonotype was seen more than once but under ten times. The J gene is TRBJ2-7, the V gene TRBV7-9, with TRBD1 identical over 9 bases. V trimming: 5 bases; J trimming: 2 bases; junction bases outside the gene matches: 4. Germline loops: CDR1 SEHNR, CDR2 FQNEAQ (reference sequence). The CDR3 has 14 amino acids. DNA for the CDR3: TGTGCCAGCAGCCCCCGGGACAGGGCCTACGAGCAGTACTTC. This codes for CASSPRDRAYEQYF.

The rearrangement links TRBV6-1 to TRBJ1-5; D call uncertain. CDR3 length equals 14 residues. The germline gives CDR1 MNHNS, CDR2 SASEGT. V dropped 4 bases and J dropped 3 bases, with 10 bases sitting between them. The CDR3 DNA reads as TGTGCCAGCAGTGGCGGTGACTCCAATCAGCCCCAGCATTTT. This codes for CASSGGDSNQPQHF.

The chain recombines TRBV12-3 or TRBV12-4 with TRBJ2-5; a weak D match, TRBD2 (6 bases). The CDR3 runs 13 residues. The V end was cut by 6 bases, the J end by 6 bases, with 14 bases between. The CDR3 sequence: CASRGGSSKTQYF. CDR3 nucleotides: TGTGCCAGCAGGGGAGGAAGTTCTAAGACCCAGTACTTC.

This chain uses TRBV30 with TRBJ2-7, with D possibly called TRBD1 or TRBD2 (5 bases each). CDR1 GTSNPN and CDR2 SVGIG come from the germline V gene (reference sequence). The germline V and J ends were trimmed by 3 bases and 1 base, with 19 bases remaining between them. This CDR3 region has 16 residues. CDR3 sequence: CAWRPGTTRGSYEQYF. CDR3 nucleotide sequence: TGTGCCTGGAGGCCCGGGACGACGAGAGGGTCCTACGAGCAGTACTTC.